This entry describes one T cell receptor beta chain. V was pared by 3 bases and J by 8 bases, with 13 bases between. The CDR3 covers 13 residues. Germline V gene lookup returns CDR1 SEHNR and CDR2 FQNEAQ (reference sequence). The study recruited people aged roughly 18 to 100 years across about 25 US areas. In assigning cohorts, the study relied on participant-reported clinical history. This record comes from a study of blood T cell repertoires in COVID-19. Study at large: Samples of COVID-19 (acute and convalescent) were obtained from the United States, Italy and Spain.

Methods used by the authors: Amplification with reference gene primers provided the estimates of nucleated cell counts. TCRdb keeps only in-frame clones here, not all; method: immunoSEQ multiplex PCR. The V and J calls and clone size are taken from that table; D and trimming were inferred from the DNA. The data show 200,000 to 300,000 clones, around 88% seen once. This TCR derives from a woman between 40 and 55 years old with acute COVID-19. Sequencing was done on a sample of PBMCs or T cells enriched from blood (not recorded which). This rearrangement joins TRBV7-9 to TRBJ1-2; D may be TRBD1 (5 bases). This CDR3 reads CASSFRGSYGYTF. The CDR3 DNA follows: TGTGCCAGCAGCTTCCGGGGGAGCTACGGCTACACCTTC.